This T cell receptor (beta chain) was sequenced in a study of CD8 T cells in ankylosing spondylitis. This clonotype came up a few times. V was pared by 5 bases and J by 5 bases, with 6 bases of the junction left unmatched. This CDR3 contains 15 residues. Germline CDR1 and CDR2: SGHNT and YENEEA. TCRdb reprocessed the 5' RACE reads with MiXCR, giving one entry per CDR3 protein. The data show over 150,000 distinct CDR3 sequences, with roughly 12% seen just once and approximately 15% held by the top ten. The sample comprised blood, either unsorted or a sorted T cell fraction (not recorded which). This chain connects TRBV11-3 to TRBJ2-1, with 10 nucleotides matching TRBD1. This receptor was identified in a male donor with ankylosing spondylitis or in good health (not recorded which). The CDR3 region is CASSPGQGINNEQFF. CDR3 DNA sequence: TGTGCCAGCAGCCCGGGACAGGGGATAAACAATGAGCAGTTCTTC.